This is a list of T cell receptor beta chains from one sample in a study of preoperative IRX-2 immunotherapy in early breast cancer. The protocol was immunoSEQ multiplex PCR, while the TCRdb copy is restricted to in-frame clones and leaves out a portion. The data show over 35,000 clones, with about 95% seen just once and roughly 1.6% held by the top ten. Sequencing was performed on tumor tissue, taken after IRX-2 immunotherapy. Receptor source: a human donor with breast cancer. Each CDR3 is given with its conserved first and last residue. The order of the fields is clone size, V gene, D gene, J gene, CDR3 protein, CDR3 DNA. D genes are given only for firm matches. Size values are once, few and many counts, or a class for expanded clones, and some rows have none.

>.|TRBV5-1|.|TRBJ2-2
CASSRLGPSAGELFF
TGCGCCAGCAGTCGTCTCGGGCCTTCTGCCGGGGAGCTGTTTTTT
>.|TRBV29-1|TRBD2|TRBJ2-5
CSVGPSSGGSQETQYF
TGCAGCGTGGGCCCTTCTAGCGGGGGCTCCCAAGAGACCCAGTACTTC
>.|TRBV4-3|.|TRBJ2-3
CASSQVYSGSTDTQYF
TGCGCCAGCAGCCAAGTGTATTCCGGTAGCACAGATACGCAGTATTTT
>.|TRBV4-3|TRBD1|TRBJ1-2
CASSQRTGVTSRSGYTF
TGCGCCAGCAGCCAGAGGACAGGGGTCACATCCCGGTCGGGCTACACCTTC
>.|TRBV11-2|TRBD1|TRBJ1-6
CASSLVTGGNSPLHF
TGTGCCAGCAGCTTAGTAACAGGGGGTAATTCACCCCTCCACTTT
>.|TRBV7-9|TRBD1|TRBJ2-3
CASPDRDRGSTDTQYF
TGTGCCAGCCCGGACCGGGACAGGGGGAGCACAGATACGCAGTATTTT
>.|TRBV7-2|.|TRBJ2-5
CASSLLVSGETQYF
TGTGCCAGCAGCTTACTGGTCAGCGGGGAGACCCAGTACTTC
>.|TRBV30|TRBD1|TRBJ2-5
CAGGGQETQYF
TGTGCAGGGGGCGGCCAAGAGACCCAGTACTTC
>.|TRBV30|TRBD1|TRBJ2-2
CAFGAGGEAGELFF
TGTGCCTTCGGGGCAGGGGGCGAAGCCGGGGAGCTGTTTTTT
>.|TRBV7-2|.|TRBJ1-3
CASSLVGNMGGNTIYF
TGTGCCAGCAGCTTAGTAGGGAACATGGGTGGAAACACCATATATTTT
>.|TRBV29-1|TRBD1|TRBJ2-2
CSVNRGGTGELFF
TGCAGCGTTAACAGGGGTGGGACCGGGGAGCTGTTTTTT
>.|TRBV7-2|.|TRBJ1-2
CASSFETATYYGYTF
TGTGCCAGCAGCTTCGAGACAGCTACGTACTATGGCTACACCTTC
>.|TRBV11-2|.|TRBJ2-1
CASSLDFTSMGYNEQFF
TGTGCCAGCAGCTTAGATTTCACCTCGATGGGGTACAATGAGCAGTTCTTC
>.|TRBV11-2|TRBD1|TRBJ1-4
CASSSNRGTGEKLFF
TGTGCCAGCAGCTCAAACAGGGGGACAGGGGAAAAACTGTTTTTT
>once|TRBV27|TRBD1|TRBJ1-2
CASSLISGGYGYTF
TGTGCCAGCAGTTTAATTTCAGGGGGTTATGGCTACACCTTC
>.|TRBV7-2|.|TRBJ2-1
CASSLGGGPYNEQFF
TGTGCCAGCAGCTTAGGGGGGGGCCCCTACAATGAGCAGTTCTTC
>few|TRBV7-9|.|TRBJ1-5
CASSLEAGRGRSNQPQHF
TGTGCCAGCAGCTTAGAGGCCGGGAGGGGTCGGAGCAATCAGCCCCAGCATTTT
>once|TRBV4-1|.|TRBJ1-2
CASSGGRGSYAVYGYTF
TGCGCCAGCAGTGGGGGGCGGGGATCCTATGCCGTCTATGGCTACACCTTC
>.|TRBV11-2|TRBD2|TRBJ2-1
CASSLDPWREGYNEQFF
TGTGCCAGCAGCTTAGATCCCTGGCGGGAGGGCTACAATGAGCAGTTCTTC
>.|TRBV7-2|.|TRBJ2-3
CASSADGEFTDTQYF
TGTGCCAGCAGCGCCGATGGGGAGTTCACAGATACGCAGTATTTT
>.|TRBV5-1|TRBD2|TRBJ2-1
CASSLAASGGGSYNEQFF
TGCGCCAGCAGCTTGGCCGCTAGCGGGGGGGGCTCCTACAATGAGCAGTTCTTC
>.|TRBV27|.|TRBJ2-7
CASSSVTYEQYF
TGTGCCAGCAGTTCGGTGACCTACGAGCAGTACTTC